These 14 T cell receptor beta chains were sequenced from one sample in a study of naive and memory T cell subsets. The SP2 primer and nested alpha and beta constant region primers amplified ligated cDNA in four rounds. A single record per CDR3 protein comes from TCRdb applying MiXCR to the 5' RACE reads. The table includes 48,000 or so distinct CDR3 sequences, 4% to 5% detected once. TCR cDNA received a 3' ligated oligonucleotide that carried a UMI. The receptors derive from a female donor in good health.

The chain has TRBV28 and TRBJ2-2; the match to TRBD1 covers 8 bases. Unmatched junction bases numbered 6, after V lost 2 bases and J lost 10 bases. The CDR3 runs to 14 residues. Per germline, CDR1 MDHEN and CDR2 SYDVKM. The CDR3 is CASSLGTGGPELFF. The CDR3 region has the DNA TGTGCCAGCAGTTTAGGAACAGGGGGGCCGGAGCTGTTTTTT.

This sequence joins TRBV2 and TRBJ2-1; 9 nucleotides match TRBD2. V shed 7 bases and J 1 base; nucleotides not matched to a gene: 5. Germline CDR1 is SNHLY and CDR2 is FYNNEI. CDR3 length equals 15 residues. In DNA form, the CDR3 reads TGTGCCAGCAATAGCGGGAGTGGTTCCTACAATGAGCAGTTCTTC. Protein product: CASNSGSGSYNEQFF. Combining the CDR3 with reference TRBV2 and TRBJ2-1 gives the whole variable domain EPEVTQTPSHQVTQMGQEVILRCVPISNHLYFYWYRQILGQKVEFLVSFYNNEISEKSEIFDDQFSVERPDGSNFTLKIRSTKLEDSAMYFCASNSGSGSYNEQFFGPGTRLTVL.

Note on this clonotype: One end of the junction is discordant with germline, which a read error may explain. The chain links TRBV11-2 to TRBJ2-1, with D perhaps being TRBD1 or TRBD2 (5 bases each). The CDR3 is 13 amino acids. Germline CDR1 is SGHAT and CDR2 is FQNNGV. The CDR3 DNA follows: TGTGCCAGCAGCTTAGTTCGGGGCGGTAAGCAGTTTTTC. It yields the protein CASSLVRGGKQFF.

This clonotype was counted many times. This chain links TRBV28 with TRBJ1-1, with D possibly being TRBD1 (5 bases). Trimming took off 8 bases at V and 5 bases at J, with 18 bases between the two ends. Germline values: CDR1 MDHEN, CDR2 SYDVKM. CDR3 length: 14 amino acids. DNA for the CDR3: TGTGCCAGCCTTGGGGGTAGGGTTGGTACTGAAGCTTTCTTT. Its protein is CASLGGRVGTEAFF. The full variable domain, with the rest looked up from reference TRBV28 and TRBJ1-1, is DVKVTQSSRYLVKRTGEKVFLECVQDMDHENMFWYRQDPGLGLRLIYFSYDVKMKEKGDIPEGYSVSREKKERFSLILESASTNQTSMYLCASLGGRVGTEAFFGQGTRLTVV.

The chain employs TRBV12-3 or TRBV12-4 and TRBJ2-7; D is ambiguous. CDR3 length: 13 residues. Deletions cut 6 bases from V and 4 bases from J, with 13 bases between. In DNA form, the CDR3 reads TGTGCCAGCAGCCATGTAACCAAATACGAGCAGTACTTC. This gives the protein CASSHVTKYEQYF.

This clonotype was observed many times. This chain's CDR3 is CASSYPSSGRGPEAFF. CDR3 DNA sequence: TGTGCCAGCAGCTACCCTTCCTCGGGGAGGGGCCCTGAAGCTTTCTTT. J is TRBJ1-1 and V is TRBV7-9; D is possibly TRBD1 (5 bases). Trimming removed 4 bases at V and 6 bases at J, with 21 bases between. This CDR3 is built from 16 residues. Germline V gives CDR1 SEHNR, CDR2 FQNEAQ (reference sequence).

In this sample, this clonotype turned up many times. The CDR3 is CASSQAWNGDYEQYF. CDR3 nucleotides: TGTGCCAGCAGCCAAGCCTGGAACGGAGACTACGAGCAGTACTTC. The chain recombines TRBV4-2 with TRBJ2-7; D is uncertain. V was clipped by 1 base and J by 3 bases, with 13 bases between them. In germline, CDR1 is LGHNA, CDR2 YNFKEQ. The CDR3 covers 15 residues.

There are many counts of this clonotype. The V call is TRBV11-2, the J call TRBJ1-5; D is possibly TRBD1 (5 bases). Looked up from germline, CDR1 is SGHAT and CDR2 is FQNNGV. V was clipped by 1 base and J by 9 bases, with 13 bases between them. The CDR3 covers 14 residues. The CDR3 spells CASSLVAGSAPQHF. CDR3 coding DNA: TGTGCCAGCAGCTTAGTAGCAGGGAGTGCGCCCCAGCATTTT. Together with reference TRBV11-2 and TRBJ1-5, the CDR3 gives the full variable domain: EAGVAQSPRYKIIEKRQSVAFWCNPISGHATLYWYQQILGQGPKLLIQFQNNGVVDDSQLPKDRFSAERLKGVDSTLKIQPAKLEDSAVYLCASSLVAGSAPQHFGDGTRLSIL.

This clonotype occurred many times. CDR3 sequence: CASSLAGGGNYGYTF. The CDR3 bases are TGTGCCAGCAGCTTAGCGGGGGGCGGTAACTATGGCTACACCTTC. The genes are TRBV7-2 and TRBJ1-2, with D perhaps matching TRBD1 (6 bases). Germline V gene data show CDR1 as SGHTA and CDR2 as FQGNSA. Trimming left V 0 bases short and J 1 base short, with 9 bases between. The CDR3 is 15 residues long.

J is TRBJ2-3 and V is TRBV30, with 8 bases aligning to TRBD1. The CDR3 is 15 amino acids. Per the germline V gene, CDR1 is GTSNPN and CDR2 is SVGIG (reference sequence). The trim removed 5 bases at V and 5 bases at J, leaving 12 bases unmatched. The CDR3 sequence: CAWGAGTGHIDTQYF. The CDR3 region has the DNA TGTGCCTGGGGAGCCGGGACAGGCCATATAGATACGCAGTATTTT.

In this sample, this clonotype turned up many times. The chain links TRBV5-1 to TRBJ2-3; D ambiguous. Looked up from germline, CDR1 is SGHRS and CDR2 is YFSETQ. V was pared by 0 bases and J by 6 bases, with 5 bases between. CDR3 length: 12 residues. The CDR3 DNA follows: TGCGCCAGCAGCTTGGCCGGTGATACGCAGTATTTT. Protein sequence: CASSLAGDTQYF. Together with reference TRBV5-1 and TRBJ2-3, the CDR3 gives the full variable domain: KAGVTQTPRYLIKTRGQQVTLSCSPISGHRSVSWYQQTPGQGLQFLFEYFSETQRNKGNFPGRFSGRQFSNSRSEMNVSTLELGDSALYLCASSLAGDTQYFGPGTRLTVL.

The table lists this clonotype with many counts. This chain links TRBV5-1 with TRBJ2-3; maybe TRBD1 (5 bases). Germline lookup yields CDR1 SGHRS and CDR2 YFSETQ. V lost 0 bases and J lost 9, with 8 bases in between. CDR3 length: 12 residues. The CDR3 is CASSLEGKTQYF. CDR3 bases: TGCGCCAGCAGCTTGGAGGGGAAAACGCAGTATTTT.

This clonotype was seen ten or more times. The J gene is TRBJ2-3, the V gene TRBV6-6; 10 bases match TRBD2. The CDR3 runs to 15 residues. The V gene's germline CDR1 is MNHNY and CDR2 SVGAGI (reference sequence). Unmatched junction bases numbered 4, after V lost 2 bases and J lost 5 bases. CDR3 sequence (DNA): TGTGCCAGCAGTTACGGGTCTAGCGGGAGAGATACGCAGTATTTT. Translation gives CASSYGSSGRDTQYF.

This clonotype was counted at least ten times. The gene calls are TRBV2 and TRBJ1-5, with 8 bases aligning to TRBD1. This CDR3 spans 15 amino acids. With V trimmed by 3 bases and J by 2 bases, 3 bases remained unmatched. From germline, CDR1 is SNHLY and CDR2 FYNNEI. CDR3 DNA: TGTGCCAGCAGTGAGCCGGGACAGGGCAATCAGCCCCAGCATTTT. Translated: CASSEPGQGNQPQHF.